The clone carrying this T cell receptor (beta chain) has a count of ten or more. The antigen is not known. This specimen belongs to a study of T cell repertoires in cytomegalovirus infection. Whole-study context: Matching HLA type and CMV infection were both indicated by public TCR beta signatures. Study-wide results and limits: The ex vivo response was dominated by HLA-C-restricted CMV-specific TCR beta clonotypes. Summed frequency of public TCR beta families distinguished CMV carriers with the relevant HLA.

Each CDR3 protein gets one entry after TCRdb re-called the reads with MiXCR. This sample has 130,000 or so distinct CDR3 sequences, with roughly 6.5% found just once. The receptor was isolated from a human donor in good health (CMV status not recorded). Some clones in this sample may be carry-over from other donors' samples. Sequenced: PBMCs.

The CDR3 sequence is CASSYGVSTEAFF. CDR3 nucleotide sequence: TGTGCCAGCAGTTATGGGGTGAGCACTGAAGCTTTCTTT. The V gene is TRBV6-1, the J gene TRBJ1-1, with no clear D. The germline V and J ends were trimmed by 5 bases and 4 bases, with 11 bases remaining between them. The length of the CDR3 is 13 residues. CDR1 and CDR2 (germline): MNHNS, SASEGT.